A single sample is the source of the 18 T cell receptor beta chains below, sequenced in a study of blood T cell repertoires in COVID-19. Method: immunoSEQ multiplex PCR; TCRdb's copy keeps in-frame clones and lacks some. The data contain 250,000 or so clones, about four fifths of them singletons. The sequencing input was peripheral blood. Source of these receptors: a man between 50 and 59 years old with acute or convalescent COVID-19.

The rearrangement joins TRBV19 to TRBJ1-5; 10 nucleotides align to TRBD1. Germline CDR1 reads LNHDA; CDR2 reads SQIVND (reference sequence). The V gene end was trimmed by 3 bases and the J gene end by 6 bases; junction bases not matched to a gene: 5. The CDR3 is 15 residues long. CDR3 amino acids: CASSMGQGLGQPQHF. In nucleotides, the CDR3 is TGTGCCAGTAGTATGGGACAGGGGTTGGGTCAGCCCCAGCATTTT. Together with reference TRBV19 and TRBJ1-5, the CDR3 gives the full variable domain: DGGITQSPKYLFRKEGQNVTLSCEQNLNHDAMYWYRQDPGQGLRLIYYSQIVNDFQKGDIAEGYSVSREKKESFPLTVTSAQKNPTAFYLCASSMGQGLGQPQHFGDGTRLSIL.

The V and J genes are TRBV13 and TRBJ2-7; 8 bases match TRBD1. V lost 8 bases and J lost 3; bases outside the gene matches: 6. Germline V gene sequence: CDR1 PRHDT, CDR2 FYEKMQ (reference sequence). This CDR3 has 13 amino acids. In nucleotides, the CDR3 is TGTGCCAGCCGGACAGGGTCCAACTACGAGCAGTACTTC. Translating gives CASRTGSNYEQYF.

V is TRBV2 and J is TRBJ2-7, with D unresolved. Looked up from germline, CDR1 is SNHLY and CDR2 is FYNNEI. This CDR3 region has 12 residues. V lost 5 bases and J 2 bases, leaving 7 bases between the germline ends. CDR3 sequence: CASSQQPYEQYF. CDR3 DNA sequence: TGTGCCAGCAGTCAACAGCCCTACGAGCAGTACTTC.

The rearrangement links TRBV6-6 to TRBJ1-5; D may be TRBD1 (6 bases). Deletions cut 11 bases from V and 3 bases from J, with 11 bases between. This CDR3 is built from 12 residues. The germline V gene encodes CDR1 MNHNY and CDR2 SVGAGI (reference sequence). CDR3: CAGAGANQPQHF. As DNA, the CDR3 is TGTGCCGGCGCAGGGGCCAATCAGCCCCAGCATTTT.

V gene TRBV6-5 combines with J gene TRBJ2-7; D unresolved. CDR1 is MNHEY, CDR2 SVGAGI, per germline. The ends were cut back, 0 bases at V and 2 bases at J, with 11 bases in the middle. The CDR3 has 15 residues. CDR3 residues: CASSYSASSPYEQYF. CDR3 nucleotides: TGTGCCAGCAGTTACTCGGCCAGTTCCCCCTACGAGCAGTACTTC.

The chain recombines TRBV5-4 with TRBJ2-3, with 9 bases identical to TRBD2. CDR3 length: 17 amino acids. In germline, CDR1 is SGHNT, CDR2 YYREEE (reference sequence). With V trimmed by 4 bases and J by 6 bases, 15 bases remained unmatched. The chain's CDR3 is CASSAVVAGAFADTQYF. CDR3 nucleotide sequence: TGTGCCAGCAGCGCGGTGGTAGCGGGAGCCTTTGCTGATACGCAGTATTTT.

The J gene is TRBJ1-3, the V gene TRBV4-1, with TRBD1 matching over 7 bases. Germline loops: CDR1 MGHRA, CDR2 YSYEKL. This CDR3 spans 17 amino acids. The ends lost 4 bases at V and 0 bases at J; junction bases unmatched: 9. DNA for the CDR3: TGCGCCAGCAGCCCCTGGACAGGAATATCCTCTGGAAACACCATATATTTT. This sequence encodes CASSPWTGISSGNTIYF.

This chain joins TRBV24-1 and TRBJ1-5; D not resolved. The CDR3 has 14 residues. Germline V gene data show CDR1 as KGHDR and CDR2 as SFDVKD. V was clipped by 6 bases and J by 1 base, with 9 bases between them. CDR3 loop: CATSSPGSNQPQHF. The CDR3 DNA follows: TGTGCCACCAGTTCTCCCGGGAGCAATCAGCCCCAGCATTTT.

The chain couples TRBV29-1 to TRBJ1-6, with TRBD1 identical over 9 bases. From germline, CDR1 is SQVTM and CDR2 ANQGSEA. CDR3 size: 13 residues. V trimming: 4 bases; J trimming: 6 bases; junction bases outside the gene matches: 1. CDR3 in amino acids: CSVGDRANSPLHF. The CDR3 DNA follows: TGCAGCGTTGGGGACAGGGCTAATTCACCCCTCCACTTT.

The chain combines TRBV27 with TRBJ1-2; no firm D call. The CDR3 sequence is 13 residues long. V was clipped by 5 bases and J by 4 bases, with 11 bases between them. CDR1 is MNHEY and CDR2 is SMNVEV in the germline V gene (reference sequence). For the CDR3, the DNA is TGTGCCAGCAGTCGAAGTGCCAGCTATGGCTACACCTTC. Protein sequence: CASSRSASYGYTF.

This clone was counted only a few times. This chain links TRBV7-6 with TRBJ2-5; 12 bases align to TRBD2. V lost 5 bases, J lost 5 bases, and 15 bases stayed unmatched. The CDR3 runs 18 residues. Germline V gene sequence: CDR1 SGHVS, CDR2 FNYEAQ. CDR3 in amino acids: CASSIKPRTSGEGETQYF. DNA of the CDR3: TGTGCCAGCAGCATAAAACCGCGGACTAGCGGGGAGGGGGAGACCCAGTACTTC. The variable domain in full, completed from reference TRBV7-6 and TRBJ2-5, reads GAGVSQSPRYKVTKRGQDVALRCDPISGHVSLYWYRQALGQGPEFLTYFNYEAQQDKSGLPNDRFSAERPEGSISTLTIQRTEQRDSAMYRCASSIKPRTSGEGETQYFGPGTRLLVL.

V gene TRBV6-5 combines with J gene TRBJ2-7, with 10 bases matching TRBD2. CDR1 is MNHEY, CDR2 SVGAGI, per germline. The CDR3 runs to 14 residues. The V gene end was trimmed by 0 bases and the J gene end by 4 bases; junction bases not matched to a gene: 0. This chain's CDR3 is CASSYSAGGYEQYF. The CDR3 DNA reads as TGTGCCAGCAGTTACTCAGCGGGAGGGTACGAGCAGTACTTC.

The chain is built from TRBV11-3 and TRBJ2-2; 11 nucleotides line up with TRBD1. Losses at the gene ends were 6 bases for V and 7 bases for J; bases not matched to a gene: 7. The CDR3 extends over 15 amino acids. Looked up from germline, CDR1 is SGHNT and CDR2 is YENEEA. CDR3 amino acids: CASRGQGANGGELFF. CDR3 nucleotides: TGTGCCAGCAGAGGACAGGGGGCAAATGGCGGGGAGCTGTTTTTT.

The J gene is TRBJ1-4, the V gene TRBV19; TRBD1 matches 9 bases. This CDR3 region has 12 residues. V trimming: 8 bases; J trimming: 6 bases; junction bases outside the gene matches: 1. Germline loops: CDR1 LNHDA, CDR2 SQIVND (reference sequence). The CDR3 is CASGTGYEKLFF. The CDR3 DNA reads as TGTGCCAGTGGGACAGGGTATGAAAAACTGTTTTTT.

This chain joins TRBV28 and TRBJ1-1; tentatively, D is TRBD1 (5 bases). V lost 6 bases and J 1 base, leaving 18 bases between the germline ends. Germline V lookup: CDR1 MDHEN, CDR2 SYDVKM. The CDR3 is 16 amino acids. CDR3 protein: CASSPGRGKRNTEAFF. Here the CDR3 DNA reads TGTGCCAGCAGCCCAGGCCGGGGGAAGAGGAACACTGAAGCTTTCTTT.

The chain combines TRBV27 with TRBJ1-1; D might be TRBD1 (5 bases). V was cut by 8 bases and J by 4 bases, with 17 bases left in between. Germline V gives CDR1 MNHEY, CDR2 SMNVEV (reference sequence). CDR3 size: 14 residues. The CDR3 reads CASSFRQGSTEAFF. The CDR3 coding sequence is TGTGCCAGCTCCTTTCGGCAGGGAAGCACTGAAGCTTTCTTT.

The chain couples TRBV30 to TRBJ2-3; 7 bases match TRBD1. Germline V gene sequence: CDR1 GTSNPN, CDR2 SVGIG (reference sequence). The CDR3 is made up of 15 amino acids. The ends lost 2 bases at V and 0 bases at J; junction bases unmatched: 5. CDR3 DNA sequence: TGTGCCTGGAGTCCCACGACAGGGAGCACAGATACGCAGTATTTT. Its protein product is CAWSPTTGSTDTQYF.

This sequence joins TRBV6-6 and TRBJ2-7, with TRBD2 identical over 9 bases. V lost 5 bases to trimming and J lost 4 bases; unmatched junction nucleotides: 6. Germline values: CDR1 MNHNY, CDR2 SVGAGI (reference sequence). The CDR3 extends over 14 amino acids. CDR3 amino acids: CASSTGLALYEQYF. The CDR3 DNA reads as TGTGCCAGCAGTACCGGACTAGCGTTATACGAGCAGTACTTC.